What follows are 12 T cell receptor beta chains derived from one specimen sequenced in a study of blood T cell repertoires in COVID-19. Sequencing was performed with immunoSEQ multiplex PCR; in TCRdb, only in-frame clones are kept and a portion is missing. The table has roughly 240,000 clones, 85% seen once. Input material: PBMCs or T cells enriched from blood (not recorded which). Receptor source: a woman aged 45 to 65 with acute COVID-19.

The chain uses TRBV7-6 and TRBJ2-3; 7 nucleotides agree with TRBD2. V was pared by 4 bases and J by 6 bases, with 13 bases of the junction left unmatched. In germline, CDR1 is SGHVS, CDR2 FNYEAQ. The CDR3 has 16 amino acids. The CDR3 region is CASSSSGGVLGDTQYF. CDR3 nucleotides: TGTGCCAGCAGCTCCTCGGGAGGTGTTCTCGGGGATACGCAGTATTTT.

The V gene is TRBV10-3, the J gene TRBJ2-1; 7 nucleotides agree with TRBD2. J gave up 6 bases and V 4 bases, and 3 bases lay outside the gene matches. CDR3 length: 13 residues. The germline gives CDR1 ENHRY, CDR2 SYGVKD. CDR3 bases: TGTGCCATCAGTGGGGAGGGAGGCAATGAGCAGTTCTTC. This codes for CAISGEGGNEQFF.

This chain uses TRBV5-1 with TRBJ1-2; unclear D gene. V dropped 3 bases and J dropped 12 bases, with 24 bases sitting between them. The CDR3 is made up of 15 amino acids. Per germline, CDR1 SGHRS and CDR2 YFSETQ. Written as DNA, the CDR3 is TGCGCCAGCAGCTCCCGACACCCGGCCCCCGTAAAGGACACCTTC. Its protein is CASSSRHPAPVKDTF.

This clone was counted a single time. The chain combines TRBV30 with TRBJ2-3; TRBD2 agrees at 8 bases. CDR3 length: 15 amino acids. CDR1 GTSNPN and CDR2 SVGIG come from the germline V gene (reference sequence). The trim removed 0 bases at V and 4 bases at J, leaving 6 bases unmatched. CDR3 protein: CAWSVRRGASDTQYF. CDR3 bases: TGTGCCTGGAGTGTGCGGCGGGGGGCGTCAGATACGCAGTATTTT.

This chain joins TRBV7-3 and TRBJ1-1; 10 nucleotides match TRBD1. Germline V gene data show CDR1 as SGHTA and CDR2 as FQGTGA. This CDR3 region has 16 residues. V was clipped by 5 bases and J by 4 bases; unmatched bases: 10. The CDR3 sequence: CASSATGTGVATEAFF. The DNA for the CDR3 is TGTGCCAGCAGCGCCACCGGGACAGGGGTGGCCACTGAAGCTTTCTTT.

This chain connects TRBV30 to TRBJ1-2, with no clear D. Trimming removed 0 bases from V and 8 bases from J, with 13 bases in between. CDR1 and CDR2 from the germline V gene are GTSNPN and SVGIG (reference sequence). This CDR3 region has 13 residues. CDR3 loop: CAWSVISGVGYTF. The CDR3 DNA reads as TGTGCCTGGAGTGTAATTTCCGGGGTAGGCTACACCTTC.

V and J are TRBV20-1 and TRBJ1-1; weak D call: TRBD1 (5 bases). V was trimmed by 3 bases and J by 6 bases, leaving 17 bases between them. Germline V gene data show CDR1 as DFQATT and CDR2 as SNEGSKA (reference sequence). This CDR3 is 14 amino acids long. The CDR3 DNA follows: TGCAGTGCTAGTGCCTCAGGGTTCAGCGCTGAAGCTTTCTTT. It specifies CSASASGFSAEAFF.

V gene TRBV5-1 combines with J gene TRBJ2-1; 11 bases agree with TRBD2. The CDR3 covers 16 residues. Trimming at V came to 4 bases and at J to 0 bases, leaving 3 bases not matched to a gene. CDR1 and CDR2 from the germline V gene are SGHRS and YFSETQ. The CDR3 is CASSRGTSGSYNEQFF. DNA of the CDR3: TGCGCCAGCAGCCGCGGGACTAGCGGCTCCTACAATGAGCAGTTCTTC.

The rearrangement uses TRBV5-6 and TRBJ1-2, with TRBD1 matching over 10 bases. The CDR3 is made up of 17 amino acids. Germline V CDR1 and CDR2: SGHDT, YYEEEE. V lost 0 bases, J lost 7 bases, and 12 bases stayed unmatched. The CDR3 DNA reads as TGTGCCAGCAGCTTGGTTGGGACAGGGGCTTCCTTGGGTGGCTACACCTTC. Its protein is CASSLVGTGASLGGYTF.

This chain joins TRBV3-1 (or the pseudogene TRBV3-2) and TRBJ2-7, with 10 nucleotides matching TRBD1. The V and J ends lost 4 bases and 6 bases, in that order; junction bases with no gene match: 9. The CDR3 has 15 amino acids. CDR1 and CDR2 (germline): LGHDT, YNNKEL (reference sequence). DNA of the CDR3: TGTGCCAGCAGCCCTAGGGGGACAGGGGTTGGCGAGCAGTACTTC. Protein sequence: CASSPRGTGVGEQYF.

The chain is built from TRBV19 and TRBJ1-3; no clear D gene. Germline CDR1 reads LNHDA; CDR2 reads SQIVND (reference sequence). Trimming took off 6 bases at V and 0 bases at J, with 3 bases between the two ends. The CDR3 runs 12 residues. CDR3 DNA sequence: TGTGCCAGTAGGGCCTCTGGAAACACCATATATTTT. Translation: CASRASGNTIYF.

The chain couples TRBV2 to TRBJ1-1; D is uncertain. Trimming pared 4 bases from V and 1 base from J, leaving 10 bases between. Germline V gene sequence: CDR1 SNHLY, CDR2 FYNNEI. This CDR3 has 14 residues. Written as DNA, the CDR3 is TGTGCCAGCAGTGCTACCCGAGGGAACACTGAAGCTTTCTTT. Translation: CASSATRGNTEAFF.